This T cell receptor beta chain was sequenced in a study of T cell clonality in common variable immunodeficiency. This clone occurred many times. The observed sequence ends 3 residues before the CDR3 terminus, with the missing tail filled in from the germline J gene. Using immunoSEQ multiplex PCR, the repertoire was profiled, and TCRdb retains in-frame clones only, with some absent. The sample contains 35,000 to 50,000 clones, none of them singletons. The CDR3 has 15 amino acids. Losses at the gene ends were 5 bases for V and 0 bases for J; bases not matched to a gene: 5. CDR1 is DFQATT and CDR2 is SNEGSKA in the germline V gene (reference sequence).

The sequence derives from a person between 18 and 75 years old in good health. V usage is TRBV20-1 and J usage is TRBJ1-1; 11 nucleotides line up with TRBD1. The sequencing sample was made of peripheral blood mononuclear cells. The DNA read from the CDR3 is TGCAGTGCTCGGACAGGGGGCGTATTGAACACTGAA. Its protein is CSARTGGVLNTE. The CDR3 as a whole reads CSARTGGVLNTEAFF.